Listed below are T cell receptor beta chains from one sample, sequenced in a study of T-cell memory formation after mild COVID-19. In TCRdb, the 5' RACE reads were re-called with MiXCR into one record per CDR3 protein. The table lists fewer than 350,000 distinct CDR3 sequences, around 15% of them singletons. The sequencing sample was made of PBMCs or a T cell subset sorted from them (not recorded which). These receptors were collected from a man aged 18-30 years who had mild COVID-19 (a few samples of this study predate the infection). Cell type and time point are not known. The CDR3 runs from the conserved cysteine through the conserved F or W. Each record gives: clone size, V gene, J gene, D gene, CDR3 DNA, CDR3 protein. A D gene is named only where the DNA matches it firmly. Clone sizes are given selectively: once, few, many, or a class where the clone is expanded.

size: few
V: TRBV2
J: TRBJ2-3
D: -
DNA: TGTGCCAGTTTCGTGGGGACTGGAACAGATACGCAGTATTTT
CDR3: CASFVGTGTDTQYF

size: few
V: TRBV20-1
J: TRBJ1-2
D: TRBD1
DNA: TGCAGTGCTAGGGACAGGGGTTATGGCTACACCTTC
CDR3: CSARDRGYGYTF

size: -
V: TRBV24-1
J: TRBJ1-5
D: -
DNA: TGTGCCACCAGTGACTCGGACAGCGCCAATCAGCCCCAGCATTTT
CDR3: CATSDSDSANQPQHF

size: -
V: TRBV5-1
J: TRBJ2-6
D: -
DNA: TGCGCCAGCAGCTTGGCAGGGCTGCTTTGGGCCAACGTCCTGACTTTC
CDR3: CASSLAGLLWANVLTF

size: -
V: TRBV5-1
J: TRBJ2-5
D: -
DNA: TGCGCCAGCAGTTGGGACGGTCAAGAGACCCAGTACTTC
CDR3: CASSWDGQETQYF

size: few
V: TRBV12-3/TRBV12-4
J: TRBJ2-2
D: -
DNA: TGTGCCAGCACCCACAGCTCAGGGGCCGGGGAGCTGTTTTTT
CDR3: CASTHSSGAGELFF

size: few
V: TRBV6-5
J: TRBJ1-6
D: TRBD1
DNA: TGTGCCAGCTCTCGGTTGGCCAGGGGGAGGTCACCCCTCCACTTT
CDR3: CASSRLARGRSPLHF

size: -
V: TRBV20-1
J: TRBJ2-1
D: -
DNA: TGCAGTGCTAGGAAGGGGGATTGGAGCAATGAGCAGTTCTTC
CDR3: CSARKGDWSNEQFF

size: -
V: TRBV2
J: TRBJ2-7
D: TRBD2
DNA: TGTGCCAGCAGTGGCGGGGGGGCCGACGAGCAGTACTTC
CDR3: CASSGGGADEQYF

size: few
V: TRBV11-1
J: TRBJ2-3
D: TRBD2
DNA: TGTGCCAGCAGCTTCCAAAGCGGGGACACAGATACGCAGTATTTT
CDR3: CASSFQSGDTDTQYF

size: few
V: TRBV20-1
J: TRBJ1-2
D: -
DNA: TGCAGTGCTTACGGGGAAGTAAGAGGGGGCTACACCTTC
CDR3: CSAYGEVRGGYTF

size: -
V: TRBV9
J: TRBJ2-3
D: TRBD2
DNA: TGTGCCAGCAGCGTAGAGCCTAGCGGGTTAGATACGCAGTATTTT
CDR3: CASSVEPSGLDTQYF

size: -
V: TRBV6-2/TRBV6-3
J: TRBJ2-7
D: TRBD2
DNA: TGTGCCAGCAGTCCTAGCGGGACCTACGAGCAGTACTTC
CDR3: CASSPSGTYEQYF

size: -
V: TRBV5-1
J: TRBJ2-3
D: -
DNA: TGCGCCAGCAGCACAGGGGAGGGTCCAGATACGCAGTATTTT
CDR3: CASSTGEGPDTQYF

size: few
V: TRBV11-2
J: TRBJ1-2
D: -
DNA: TGTGCCAGCAGCTTAGATCCGGGCCAGCCATATGGCTACACCTTC
CDR3: CASSLDPGQPYGYTF

size: -
V: TRBV5-1
J: TRBJ1-6
D: -
DNA: TGCGCCAGCAGCTTGAAAACGGGTACCTATAATTCACCCCTCCACTTT
CDR3: CASSLKTGTYNSPLHF

size: many
V: TRBV7-3
J: TRBJ2-2
D: -
DNA: TGTGCCAGCAGCATTCGGACGGTGGCGAACACCGGGGAGCTGTTTTTT
CDR3: CASSIRTVANTGELFF

size: few
V: TRBV29-1
J: TRBJ1-2
D: -
DNA: TGCAGCGTTGAAGGACGCCAGTATGGCTACACCTTC
CDR3: CSVEGRQYGYTF

size: few
V: TRBV7-9
J: TRBJ1-4
D: -
DNA: TGTGCCAGCAGCTTAGGACAGCTCGGTGGAGGACTGTTTTTT
CDR3: CASSLGQLGGGLFF

size: -
V: TRBV20-1
J: TRBJ1-2
D: -
DNA: TGCAGTGCTAGTAAAGGGTTTGGCTACACCTTC
CDR3: CSASKGFGYTF

size: -
V: TRBV18
J: TRBJ2-5
D: TRBD1
DNA: TGTGCCACCCAACGGGACAGACAAGAGACCCAGTACTTC
CDR3: CATQRDRQETQYF

size: many
V: TRBV7-2
J: TRBJ1-2
D: -
DNA: TGTGCCAGCAGCCCCCGAGGGCAGCTCGGCTACACCTTC
CDR3: CASSPRGQLGYTF

size: -
V: TRBV20-1
J: TRBJ2-1
D: -
DNA: TGCAGTGCTCAGGGTTCCGATGAGCAGTTCTTC
CDR3: CSAQGSDEQFF

size: -
V: TRBV4-1
J: TRBJ1-5
D: TRBD1
DNA: TGCGCCAGCAGCCATTCCGGGACAGGGCTGCGCAATCAGCCCCAGCATTTT
CDR3: CASSHSGTGLRNQPQHF

size: -
V: TRBV6-2/TRBV6-3
J: TRBJ1-5
D: -
DNA: TGTGCCAGCAGTTACTCGGAGACAAACTATCAGCCCCAGCATTTT
CDR3: CASSYSETNYQPQHF

size: few
V: TRBV4-3
J: TRBJ1-6
D: -
DNA: TGCGCCAGCAGCCAAGAATGGGCGGTCTATAATTCACCCCTCCACTTT
CDR3: CASSQEWAVYNSPLHF

size: -
V: TRBV4-2
J: TRBJ2-2
D: TRBD2
DNA: TGTGCCAGCAGCCGACCCCGGACTAGCGGGAGCCAATCCGGGGAGCTGTTTTTT
CDR3: CASSRPRTSGSQSGELFF